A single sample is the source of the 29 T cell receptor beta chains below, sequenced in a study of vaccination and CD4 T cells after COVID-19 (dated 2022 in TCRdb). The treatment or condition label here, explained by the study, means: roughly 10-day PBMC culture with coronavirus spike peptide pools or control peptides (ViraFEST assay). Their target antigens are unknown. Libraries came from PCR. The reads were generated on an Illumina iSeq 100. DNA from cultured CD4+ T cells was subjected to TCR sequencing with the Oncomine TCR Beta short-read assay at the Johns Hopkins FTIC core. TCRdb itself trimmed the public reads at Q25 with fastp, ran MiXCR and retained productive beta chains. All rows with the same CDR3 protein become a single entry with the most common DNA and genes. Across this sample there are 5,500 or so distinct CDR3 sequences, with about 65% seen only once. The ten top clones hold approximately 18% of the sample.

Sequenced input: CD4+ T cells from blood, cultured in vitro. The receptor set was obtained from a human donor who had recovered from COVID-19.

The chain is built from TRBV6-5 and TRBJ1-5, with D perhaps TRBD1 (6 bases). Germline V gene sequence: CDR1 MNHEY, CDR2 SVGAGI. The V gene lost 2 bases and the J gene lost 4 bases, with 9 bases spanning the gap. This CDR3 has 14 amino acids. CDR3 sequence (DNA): TGTGCCAGCAGTTACCGTCAGGGGAATCAGCCCCAGCATTTT. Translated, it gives CASSYRQGNQPQHF.

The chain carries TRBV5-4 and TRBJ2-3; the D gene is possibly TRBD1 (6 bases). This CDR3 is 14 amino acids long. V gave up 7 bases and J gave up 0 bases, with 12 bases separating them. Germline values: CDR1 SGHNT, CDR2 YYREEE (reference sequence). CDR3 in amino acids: CASGRDTSTDTQYF. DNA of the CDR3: TGTGCCAGCGGCCGGGACACTAGCACAGATACGCAGTATTTT.

The CDR3 protein is CSARDRVKYEQFF. The CDR3 DNA sequence: TGCAGTGCTAGAGATCGCGTTAAATATGAGCAGTTCTTC. This sequence joins TRBV20-1 and TRBJ2-1; D uncertain. The germline CDR1 and CDR2 sequences are DFQATT and SNEGSKA (reference sequence). The V end was cut by 0 bases, the J end by 8 bases, with 11 bases between. This CDR3 contains 13 residues.

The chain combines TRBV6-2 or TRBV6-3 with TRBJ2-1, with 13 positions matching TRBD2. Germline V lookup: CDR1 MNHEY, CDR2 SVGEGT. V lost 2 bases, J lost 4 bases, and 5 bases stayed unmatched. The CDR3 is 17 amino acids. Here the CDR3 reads CASSYGTSGTIYNEQFF. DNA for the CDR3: TGTGCCAGCAGTTACGGGACTAGCGGGACCATTTACAATGAGCAGTTCTTC.

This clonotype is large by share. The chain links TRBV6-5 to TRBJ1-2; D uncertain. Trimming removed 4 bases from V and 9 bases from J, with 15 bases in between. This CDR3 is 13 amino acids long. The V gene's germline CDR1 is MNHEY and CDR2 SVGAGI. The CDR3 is CASSWGWGLSYTF. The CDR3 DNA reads TGTGCCAGCAGTTGGGGATGGGGTTTGAGCTACACCTTC.

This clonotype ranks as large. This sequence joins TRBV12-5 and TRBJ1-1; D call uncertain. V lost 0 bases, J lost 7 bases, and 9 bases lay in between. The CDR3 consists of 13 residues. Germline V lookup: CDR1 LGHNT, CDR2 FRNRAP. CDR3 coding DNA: TGTGCTAGTGGTTTGGTACGAGGCAGTGAAGCTTTCTTT. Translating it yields CASGLVRGSEAFF.

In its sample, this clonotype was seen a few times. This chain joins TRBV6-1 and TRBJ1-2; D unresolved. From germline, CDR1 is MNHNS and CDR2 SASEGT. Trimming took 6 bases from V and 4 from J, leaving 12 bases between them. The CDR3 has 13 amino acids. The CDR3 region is CASRPDSTYGYTF. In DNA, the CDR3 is TGTGCCAGCAGACCCGACTCGACCTATGGCTACACCTTC.

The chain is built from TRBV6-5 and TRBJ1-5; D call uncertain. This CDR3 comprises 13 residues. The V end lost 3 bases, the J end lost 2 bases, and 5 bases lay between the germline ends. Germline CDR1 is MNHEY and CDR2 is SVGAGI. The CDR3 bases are TGTGCCAGCAGTTATCAACGCAATCAGCCCCAGCATTTT. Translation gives CASSYQRNQPQHF.

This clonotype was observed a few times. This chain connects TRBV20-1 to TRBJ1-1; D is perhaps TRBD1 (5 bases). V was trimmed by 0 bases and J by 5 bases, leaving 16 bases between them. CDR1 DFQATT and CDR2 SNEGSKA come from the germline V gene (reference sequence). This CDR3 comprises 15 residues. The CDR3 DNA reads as TGCAGTGCTAGAGACAGAATCGCAGGGCTAACTGAAGCTTTCTTT. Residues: CSARDRIAGLTEAFF.

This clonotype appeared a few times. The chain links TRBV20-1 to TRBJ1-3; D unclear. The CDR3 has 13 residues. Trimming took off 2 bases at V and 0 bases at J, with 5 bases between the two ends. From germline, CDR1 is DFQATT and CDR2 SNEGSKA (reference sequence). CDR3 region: CSARILSGNTIYF. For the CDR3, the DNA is TGCAGTGCTAGAATCCTCTCTGGAAACACCATATATTTT.

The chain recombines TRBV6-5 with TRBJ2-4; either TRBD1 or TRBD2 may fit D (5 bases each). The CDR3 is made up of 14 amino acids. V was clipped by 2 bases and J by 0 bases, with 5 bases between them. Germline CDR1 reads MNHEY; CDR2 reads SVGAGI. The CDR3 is CASSYGTAKNIQYF. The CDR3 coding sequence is TGTGCCAGCAGTTACGGGACAGCCAAAAACATTCAGTACTTC.

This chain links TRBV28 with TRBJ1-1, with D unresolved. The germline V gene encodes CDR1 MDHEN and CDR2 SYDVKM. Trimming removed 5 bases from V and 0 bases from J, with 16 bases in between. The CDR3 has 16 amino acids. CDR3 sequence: CASSLDTILMNTEAFF. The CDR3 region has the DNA TGTGCCAGCAGTCTAGACACCATCCTCATGAACACTGAAGCTTTCTTT.

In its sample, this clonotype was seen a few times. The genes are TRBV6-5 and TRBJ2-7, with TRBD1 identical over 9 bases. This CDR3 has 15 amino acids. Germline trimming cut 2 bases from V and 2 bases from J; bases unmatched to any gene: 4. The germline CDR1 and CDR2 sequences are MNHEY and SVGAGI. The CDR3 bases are TGTGCCAGCAGTTACGGCGGGACAGGGCCCTACGAGCAGTACTTC. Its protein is CASSYGGTGPYEQYF.

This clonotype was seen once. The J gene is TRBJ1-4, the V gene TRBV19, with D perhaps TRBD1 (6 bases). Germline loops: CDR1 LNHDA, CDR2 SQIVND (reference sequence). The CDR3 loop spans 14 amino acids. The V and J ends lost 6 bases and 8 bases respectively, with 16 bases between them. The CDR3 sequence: CASRWTAGGEKLFF. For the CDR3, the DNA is TGTGCCAGTAGATGGACAGCCGGAGGCGAAAAACTGTTTTTT.

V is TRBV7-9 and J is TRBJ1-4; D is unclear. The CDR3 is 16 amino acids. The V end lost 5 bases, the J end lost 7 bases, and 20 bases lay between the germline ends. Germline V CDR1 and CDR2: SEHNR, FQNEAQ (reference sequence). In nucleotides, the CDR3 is TGTGCCAGCAGCGTAGGCCCGTCTGGGGTTGGTGAAAAACTGTTTTTT. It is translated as CASSVGPSGVGEKLFF.

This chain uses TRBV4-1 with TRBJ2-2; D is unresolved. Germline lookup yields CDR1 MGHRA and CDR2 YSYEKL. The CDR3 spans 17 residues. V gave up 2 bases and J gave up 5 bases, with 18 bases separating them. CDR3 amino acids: CASSQPYLGKRTGELFF. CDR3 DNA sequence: TGCGCCAGCAGCCAACCCTACTTGGGTAAACGGACCGGGGAGCTGTTTTTT.

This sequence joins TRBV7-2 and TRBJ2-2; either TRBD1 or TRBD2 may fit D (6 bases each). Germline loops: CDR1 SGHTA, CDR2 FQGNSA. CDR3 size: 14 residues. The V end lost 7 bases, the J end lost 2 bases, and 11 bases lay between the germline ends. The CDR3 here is CASNAGQNTGELFF. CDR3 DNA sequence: TGTGCCAGCAACGCGGGACAAAACACCGGGGAGCTGTTTTTT.

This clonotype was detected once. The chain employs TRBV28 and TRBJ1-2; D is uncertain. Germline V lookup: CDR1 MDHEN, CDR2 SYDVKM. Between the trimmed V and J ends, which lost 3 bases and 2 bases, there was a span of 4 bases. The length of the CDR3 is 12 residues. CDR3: CASSLKNYGYTF. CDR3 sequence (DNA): TGTGCCAGCAGTTTGAAGAACTATGGCTACACCTTC.

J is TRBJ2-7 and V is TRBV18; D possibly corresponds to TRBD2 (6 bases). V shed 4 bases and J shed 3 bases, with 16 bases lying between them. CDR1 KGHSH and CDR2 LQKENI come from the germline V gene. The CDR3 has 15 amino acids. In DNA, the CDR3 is TGTGCCAGCTCACGATTTAGGGACTTTCTCTACGAGCAGTACTTC. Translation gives CASSRFRDFLYEQYF.

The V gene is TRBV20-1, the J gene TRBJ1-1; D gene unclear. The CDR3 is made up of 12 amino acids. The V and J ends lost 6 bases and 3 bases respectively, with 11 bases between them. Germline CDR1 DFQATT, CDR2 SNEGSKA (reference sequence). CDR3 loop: CSAADRDTEAFF. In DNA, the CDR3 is TGCAGTGCCGCAGACCGGGACACTGAAGCTTTCTTT.

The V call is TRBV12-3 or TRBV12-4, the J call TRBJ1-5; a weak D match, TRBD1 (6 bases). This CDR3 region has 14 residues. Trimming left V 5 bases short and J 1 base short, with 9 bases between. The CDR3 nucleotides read TGTGCCAGCAGTCCACAGGGAAGCAATCAGCCCCAGCATTTT. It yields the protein CASSPQGSNQPQHF.

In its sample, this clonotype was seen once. In nucleotides, the CDR3 is TGTGCCAGCAGCTCCGTGGATGGCTACACCTTC. Its protein is CASSSVDGYTF. This sequence joins TRBV7-9 and TRBJ1-2; no reliable D call. The CDR3 is 11 amino acids. V was shortened by 4 bases and J by 6 bases, with 6 bases between the two germline ends. Germline CDR1 is SEHNR and CDR2 is FQNEAQ (reference sequence).

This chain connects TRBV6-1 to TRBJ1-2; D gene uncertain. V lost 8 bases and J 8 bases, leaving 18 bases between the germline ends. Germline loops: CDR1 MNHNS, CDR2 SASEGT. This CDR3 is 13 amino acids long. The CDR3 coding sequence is TGTGCCAGCGCTCGACGGGGAGGAGAGGGCTACACCTTC. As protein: CASARRGGEGYTF.

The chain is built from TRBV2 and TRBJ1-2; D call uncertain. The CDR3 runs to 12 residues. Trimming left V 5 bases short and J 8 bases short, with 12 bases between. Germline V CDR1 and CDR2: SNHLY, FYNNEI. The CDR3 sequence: CASSSGGGGYTF. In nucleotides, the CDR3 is TGTGCCAGCAGTTCCGGAGGCGGCGGCTACACCTTC.

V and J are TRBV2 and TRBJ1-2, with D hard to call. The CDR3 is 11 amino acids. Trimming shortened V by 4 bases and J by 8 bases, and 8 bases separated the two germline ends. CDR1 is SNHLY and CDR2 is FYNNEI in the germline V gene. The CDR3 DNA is TGTGCCAGCAGTGGAGACGGCGGCTACACCTTC. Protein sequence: CASSGDGGYTF.

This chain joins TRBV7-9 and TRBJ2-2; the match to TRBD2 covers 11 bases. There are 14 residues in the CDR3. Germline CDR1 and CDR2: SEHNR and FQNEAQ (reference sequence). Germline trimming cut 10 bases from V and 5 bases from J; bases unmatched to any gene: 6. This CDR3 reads CATRASGGTGELFF. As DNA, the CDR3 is TGTGCCACACGGGCTAGCGGGGGGACCGGGGAGCTGTTTTTT.

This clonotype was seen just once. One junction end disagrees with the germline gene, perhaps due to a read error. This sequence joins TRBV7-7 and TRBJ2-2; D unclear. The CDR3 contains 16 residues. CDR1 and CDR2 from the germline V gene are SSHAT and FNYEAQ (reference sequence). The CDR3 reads CASSLGLAENTGELFF. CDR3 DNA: TGTGCTAGCAGCTTAGGTTTGGCAGAAAACACCGGGGAGCTGTTTTTT.

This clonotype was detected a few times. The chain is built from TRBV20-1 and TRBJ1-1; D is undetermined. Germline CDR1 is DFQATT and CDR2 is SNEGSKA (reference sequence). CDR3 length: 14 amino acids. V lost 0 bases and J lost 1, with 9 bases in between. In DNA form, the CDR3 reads TGCAGTGCTAGAGATATGTCCAGGAACACTGAAGCTTTCTTT. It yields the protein CSARDMSRNTEAFF.

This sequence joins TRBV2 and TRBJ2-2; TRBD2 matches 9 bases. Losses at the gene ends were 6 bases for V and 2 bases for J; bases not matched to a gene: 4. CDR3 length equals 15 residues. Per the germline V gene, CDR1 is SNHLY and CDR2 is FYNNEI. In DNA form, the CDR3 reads TGTGCCAGCAGGGGGACTAGCCTTAACACCGGGGAGCTGTTTTTT. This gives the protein CASRGTSLNTGELFF.